The 3 T cell receptor beta chains listed next were all sequenced from one sample in a study of control samples from healthy donors and cancer patients. Sequencing used immunoSEQ multiplex PCR; TCRdb keeps in-frame clones, though not all of them. The sample shows roughly 130,000 clones, about 95% of them seen only once. Sequenced input: PBMCs. These receptors were collected from a man aged 55 to 70 with colorectal cancer.

V gene TRBV9 combines with J gene TRBJ2-1; TRBD2 matches 11 bases. Trimming cost V 2 bases and J 10 bases; bases outside gene matches: 8. The CDR3 covers 15 residues. In germline, CDR1 is SGDLS, CDR2 YYNGEE. CDR3 in amino acids: CASSVSSGGAREQFF. The CDR3 nucleotides are TGTGCCAGCAGCGTTAGTAGCGGGGGGGCGCGGGAGCAGTTCTTC.

The J gene is TRBJ2-5, the V gene TRBV5-1; TRBD1 might be the D (5 bases). CDR1 and CDR2 from the germline V gene are SGHRS and YFSETQ. V was clipped by 3 bases and J by 1 base, with 7 bases between them. This CDR3 has 13 amino acids. In DNA, the CDR3 is TGCGCCAGCAGCTCCAGGGTCCAAGAGACCCAGTACTTC. This sequence encodes CASSSRVQETQYF.

V and J are TRBV18 and TRBJ1-1, with 8 bases matching TRBD1. The V and J ends lost 4 bases and 8 bases, in that order; junction bases with no gene match: 6. The CDR3 is 13 residues long. The germline V gene encodes CDR1 KGHSH and CDR2 LQKENI. The CDR3 DNA reads TGTGCCAGCTCACGCGACACAGGGGGAGAAGCTTTCTTT. Its translation is CASSRDTGGEAFF.